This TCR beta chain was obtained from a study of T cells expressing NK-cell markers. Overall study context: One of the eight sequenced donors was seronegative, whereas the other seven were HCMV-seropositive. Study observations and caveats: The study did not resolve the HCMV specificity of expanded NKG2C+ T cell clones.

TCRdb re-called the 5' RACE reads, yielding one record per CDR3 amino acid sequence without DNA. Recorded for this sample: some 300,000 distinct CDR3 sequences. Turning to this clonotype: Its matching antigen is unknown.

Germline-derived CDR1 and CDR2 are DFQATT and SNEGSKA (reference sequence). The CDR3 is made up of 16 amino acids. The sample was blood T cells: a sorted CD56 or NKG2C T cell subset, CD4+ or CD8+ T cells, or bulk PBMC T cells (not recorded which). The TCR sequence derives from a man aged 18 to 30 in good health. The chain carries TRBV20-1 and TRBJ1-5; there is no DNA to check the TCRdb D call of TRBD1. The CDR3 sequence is CSAGEMIGGVRQPQHF.